The rows below give T cell receptor beta chains drawn from one sample of a study of T cell repertoires in aging, cancer and after chemotherapy. A single record per CDR3 protein comes from TCRdb applying MiXCR to the multiplex PCR reads. Of more than 10,000 distinct CDR3 sequences detected, roughly 20% appear once; the ten largest clones hold less than 7.5%. The sequencing sample was made of blood. These receptors were obtained from a human donor in good health. CDR3s include the opening cysteine and the closing phenylalanine or tryptophan. Fields, in order: V gene, clone size, D gene, CDR3 length, J gene, CDR3 DNA, CDR3 protein. The D gene is left open where the match is weak. A clone size is listed for some rows: how often the clone was seen (once, few, many), or a class if it is expanded.

TRBV10-3	-	TRBD1	17	TRBJ1-2	TGTGCCATCAGTAGGGGGACAGGAGGAAATGCCAACTATGGCTACACCTTC	CAISRGTGGNANYGYTF
TRBV20-1	medium-sized	TRBD1	13	TRBJ1-2	TGCAGTGCTAGTACCCAGGGGGCGGGTGGCTACACCTTC	CSASTQGAGGYTF
TRBV7-9	few	-	13	TRBJ2-5	TGTGCCAGCACCCCCGGGGTCCAAGAGACCCAGTACTTC	CASTPGVQETQYF
TRBV20-1	-	TRBD2	14	TRBJ2-2	TGCAGTGCCCAGCGGGGGGGAACAGTCGGGGAGCTGTTTTTT	CSAQRGGTVGELFF
TRBV19	many	TRBD1	16	TRBJ1-5	TGTGCCAGTATGGGGAGACAGGGGAATAGCAATCAGCCCCAGCATTTT	CASMGRQGNSNQPQHF
TRBV27	medium-sized	TRBD1	13	TRBJ2-5	TGTGCCAGCAGCAAAAGGGACAGGGAGACCCAGTACTTC	CASSKRDRETQYF
TRBV4-1	-	-	16	TRBJ2-2	TGCGCCAGCAGCCAAGAGGGGAGGAAAACCACCGGGGAGCTGTTTTTT	CASSQEGRKTTGELFF
TRBV20-1	-	TRBD2	16	TRBJ2-2	TGCAGTGCTAGAGATCCGGCGGGGGTGGAGACCGGGGAGCTGTTTTTT	CSARDPAGVETGELFF
TRBV20-1	few	-	15	TRBJ2-1	TGCAGTGCCGCAAAACTGGCTATGAGGGCCAATGAGCAGTTCTTC	CSAAKLAMRANEQFF
TRBV27	few	-	18	TRBJ1-2	TGTGCCAGCAGTCGAAGGGAGGGAGGGATGGGGACTAACTATGGCTACACCTTC	CASSRREGGMGTNYGYTF
TRBV5-1	-	TRBD1	14	TRBJ2-1	TGCGCCAGCAGAAGGACAGGGGGCTGGGATGAGCAGTTCTTC	CASRRTGGWDEQFF
TRBV19	medium-sized	-	13	TRBJ2-7	TGTGCCAGTAGTAGCAGGGGCGCCTACGAGCAGTACTTC	CASSSRGAYEQYF
TRBV6-5	few	TRBD1	16	TRBJ1-1	TGTGCCAGCAGCCGGGGTCGGGGGACAGGGGGTTCAGACGCTTTCTTT	CASSRGRGTGGSDAFF
TRBV7-2	many	-	16	TRBJ1-6	TGTGCCAGCAGCTTTCGGGGGGGGGAGGGGAATTCACCCCTCCACTTT	CASSFRGGEGNSPLHF
TRBV5-1	-	-	14	TRBJ2-2	TGCGCCAGCAGCTTGGAGTCTAACACCGGGGAGCTGTTTTTT	CASSLESNTGELFF
TRBV7-9	-	-	17	TRBJ1-2	TGTGCCAGCAGTCAACTCCACCGGGACCTCTTCGGGGGCGGCTACACCTTC	CASSQLHRDLFGGGYTF